These 18 T cell receptor beta chains originate from one sample sequenced in a study of control samples from healthy donors and cancer patients. Only in-frame clones appear in the TCRdb table, and some are missing; sequencing was by immunoSEQ multiplex PCR. The data hold approximately 170,000 clones, with roughly nine tenths observed a single time. Sequences were obtained from blood. These receptors came from a woman under 40 in good health.

This clone was found once. The sample contains more than one DNA sequence encoding this CDR3. The chain has TRBV11-3 and TRBJ2-3, with 14 nucleotides matching TRBD2. V dropped 3 bases and J dropped 6; count of bases not matched to a gene: 5. Germline values: CDR1 SGHNT, CDR2 YENEEA. The length of the CDR3 is 16 residues. CDR3 sequence: CASSFRLAGGSDTQYF. The CDR3 DNA reads as TGTGCCAGCAGCTTCCGACTAGCGGGAGGGTCGGATACGCAGTATTTT.

CDR3 DNA: TGTGCCAGCAGCCGATCGACTAGCGGGGGTCCAGAGACCCAGTACTTC. Translation gives CASSRSTSGGPETQYF. The chain couples TRBV5-6 to TRBJ2-5; 12 bases map to TRBD2. Germline V gene lookup returns CDR1 SGHDT and CDR2 YYEEEE. Trimming cost V 4 bases and J 4 bases; bases outside gene matches: 8. This CDR3 contains 16 residues.

The chain joins TRBV11-3 to TRBJ2-3; D perhaps matches TRBD1 (7 bases). Deletions cut 5 bases from V and 0 bases from J, with 12 bases between. The CDR3 totals 15 residues. Germline assignment: CDR1 SGHNT and CDR2 YENEEA. The CDR3 here is CASSEQGTSTDTQYF. The CDR3 DNA is TGTGCCAGCAGCGAACAGGGGACTAGCACAGATACGCAGTATTTT.

The rearrangement links TRBV6-4 to TRBJ2-3, with a weak D call TRBD1 (5 bases). This CDR3 region has 14 residues. Between the trimmed V and J ends, which lost 0 bases and 4 bases, there was a span of 8 bases. Germline loops: CDR1 MRHNA, CDR2 SNTAGT. CDR3 loop: CASSDSQGPDTQYF. The CDR3 DNA follows: TGTGCCAGCAGTGACTCCCAGGGCCCAGATACGCAGTATTTT.

The count of this clone is one. The chain carries TRBV12-5 and TRBJ1-6, with 9 bases lining up with TRBD1. CDR3 length equals 13 residues. V was clipped by 6 bases and J by 10 bases; unmatched bases: 4. In germline, CDR1 is LGHNT, CDR2 FRNRAP. CDR3 region: CASGQGAWSPLHF. The CDR3 bases are TGTGCTAGTGGACAGGGGGCTTGGTCACCCCTCCACTTT.

The chain is built from TRBV7-9 and TRBJ2-2, with D hard to call. Per the germline V gene, CDR1 is SEHNR and CDR2 is FQNEAQ (reference sequence). V lost 5 bases, J lost 3 bases, and 4 bases lay in between. This CDR3 is 12 amino acids long. The CDR3 loop is CASSLDTGELFF. Here the CDR3 DNA reads TGTGCCAGCAGCCTCGACACCGGGGAGCTGTTTTTT.

V and J are TRBV6-1 and TRBJ2-7; 11 bases fit TRBD2. Trimming cost V 0 bases and J 9 bases; bases outside gene matches: 7. The CDR3 covers 15 residues. Germline CDR1 reads MNHNS; CDR2 reads SASEGT. The CDR3 nucleotides are TGTGCCAGCAGTGAAGCCCTACTAGCGGGGGAGCGGCAGTACTTC. This codes for CASSEALLAGERQYF.

This chain links TRBV9 with TRBJ2-2; 8 nucleotides match TRBD2. CDR3 length equals 15 residues. Germline V gene data show CDR1 as SGDLS and CDR2 as YYNGEE. With V trimmed by 2 bases and J by 5 bases, 5 bases remained unmatched. The CDR3: CASSVMSSGTGELFF. The CDR3 nucleotides read TGTGCCAGCAGCGTGATGTCTAGCGGGACCGGGGAGCTGTTTTTT.

This chain connects TRBV5-1 to TRBJ1-1; no clear D gene. Trimming removed 0 bases at V and 4 bases at J, with 4 bases between. The length of the CDR3 is 12 residues. CDR1 and CDR2 from the germline V gene are SGHRS and YFSETQ. The CDR3 sequence is CASSLGATEAFF. The CDR3, as DNA: TGCGCCAGCAGCTTGGGGGCCACTGAAGCTTTCTTT.

The CDR3 loop reads CASSFQGIPSPLHF. The CDR3 nucleotides read TGTGCCAGCAGTTTCCAGGGGATACCTTCACCCCTCCACTTT. V and J are TRBV6-5 and TRBJ1-6, with a tentative D call TRBD1 (6 bases). Trimming took 4 bases from V and 9 from J, leaving 13 bases between them. The CDR3 spans 14 residues. The germline V gene has CDR1 MNHEY and CDR2 SVGAGI.

The chain joins TRBV12-3 or TRBV12-4 to TRBJ2-5; 7 bases agree with TRBD1. The ends lost 7 bases at V and 4 bases at J; junction bases unmatched: 3. The CDR3 is 12 amino acids. The CDR3 bases are TGTGCCAGCACCCACAGGGGAGAGACCCAGTACTTC. This gives the protein CASTHRGETQYF.

The chain combines TRBV23-1 with TRBJ2-7; no clear D gene. TRBV23-1 is an ORF; its function is uncertain. V dropped 0 bases and J dropped 3 bases, with 3 bases sitting between them. This CDR3 comprises 12 residues. CDR3 nucleotides: TGCGCCAGCAGTCAATCGGGCTACGAGCAGTACTTC. This sequence encodes CASSQSGYEQYF.

The rearrangement joins TRBV19 to TRBJ2-3, with TRBD1 matching over 11 bases. The ends lost 6 bases at V and 6 bases at J; junction bases unmatched: 11. The CDR3 spans 16 residues. Germline CDR1 reads LNHDA; CDR2 reads SQIVND (reference sequence). The CDR3 DNA sequence: TGTGCCAGTAGCCGACGGACAGGGGGCTTGTGGGATACGCAGTATTTT. Protein product: CASSRRTGGLWDTQYF.

This clone came up once. The chain carries TRBV28 and TRBJ1-2; tentative D call: TRBD1 (5 bases). From germline, CDR1 is MDHEN and CDR2 SYDVKM. The CDR3 covers 15 residues. The ends were cut back, 1 base at V and 4 bases at J, with 13 bases in the middle. This CDR3 reads CASSLSAGTPYGYTF. For the CDR3, the DNA is TGTGCCAGCAGTTTATCCGCCGGGACCCCCTATGGCTACACCTTC.

Details on this clone: Other nucleotide sequences from this sample produce the same CDR3. The chain carries TRBV3-1 (or the pseudogene TRBV3-2) and TRBJ2-3; D gene uncertain. V gave up 1 base and J gave up 3 bases, with 8 bases separating them. The CDR3 consists of 14 residues. CDR1 is LGHDT, CDR2 YNNKEL, per germline (reference sequence). The CDR3 DNA follows: TGTGCCAGCAGCCAAGCCCTAGGGACAGATACGCAGTATTTT. Translation gives CASSQALGTDTQYF.

This chain connects TRBV19 to TRBJ2-1; D remains unclear. V was trimmed by 4 bases and J by 6 bases, leaving 10 bases between them. Germline CDR1 LNHDA, CDR2 SQIVND (reference sequence). CDR3 length: 13 residues. CDR3 amino acids: CASSTSLSNEQFF. The DNA of the CDR3 is TGTGCCAGTAGTACCTCGTTATCCAATGAGCAGTTCTTC.

The chain joins TRBV5-5 to TRBJ2-7; D is ambiguous. CDR3 length: 13 residues. Germline values: CDR1 SGHKS, CDR2 YYEKEE (reference sequence). V was pared by 2 bases and J by 2 bases, with 8 bases between. As DNA, the CDR3 is TGTGCCAGCAGCTTAGGTACTACCTACGAGCAGTACTTC. It yields the protein CASSLGTTYEQYF.

This rearrangement joins TRBV6-5 to TRBJ2-7; 8 bases match TRBD2. The ends lost 0 bases at V and 3 bases at J; junction bases unmatched: 7. The CDR3 covers 16 residues. The V gene's germline CDR1 is MNHEY and CDR2 SVGAGI. The CDR3 nucleotides are TGTGCCAGCAGTTACTCGGGGCGGGGGGCCCGCTACGAGCAGTACTTC. Its protein is CASSYSGRGARYEQYF.